Presented here are 5 T cell receptor beta chains from one specimen sequenced in a study of long-term antiretroviral therapy in people with HIV (dated by TCRdb to 2021 to 2024). The immunoSEQ hsTCRB v3.0 assay was used at survey level resolution to sequence the TRB variable region. Sourced from immuneACCESS, this table was stored by TCRdb with only in-frame sequences that have V and J called. A share of the clones is absent; for the studies checked, an unresolved V gene accounts for under half, and the remainder has no known explanation. This sample gives roughly 28,000 clones in total; roughly 90% of them show up just once. The ten largest clones capture 3.6% of the sample. This sample comprised unsorted PBMCs, obtained 1.8 years after starting antiretroviral therapy. The receptors were gathered from a woman aged 18-35 years with HIV.

The rearrangement uses TRBV2 and TRBJ2-1; 8 positions match TRBD2. The V gene's germline CDR1 is SNHLY and CDR2 FYNNEI. The CDR3 runs to 17 residues. Losses at the gene ends were 0 bases for V and 2 bases for J; bases not matched to a gene: 6. DNA of the CDR3: TGTGCCAGCAGTGAAGCGCCACTAGCGGAGACCTACAATGAGCAGTTCTTC. Translated: CASSEAPLAETYNEQFF.

This sequence joins TRBV5-4 and TRBJ2-7; maybe TRBD2 (5 bases). The CDR3 runs to 14 residues. The germline V gene has CDR1 SGHNT and CDR2 YYREEE (reference sequence). V lost 2 bases and J 5 bases, leaving 14 bases between the germline ends. The CDR3: CASSFNLRDDEQYF. CDR3 nucleotides: TGTGCCAGCAGCTTCAATCTCCGGGATGACGAGCAGTACTTC.

The rearrangement links TRBV6-1 to TRBJ2-3, with TRBD2 matching over 11 bases. The CDR3 has 15 residues. Germline CDR1 is MNHNS and CDR2 is SASEGT. V gave up 5 bases and J gave up 4 bases; unmatched junction bases: 5. The CDR3 region has the DNA TGTGCCAGCAGTATGACTAGCGGGGACCCAGATACGCAGTATTTT. It is translated as CASSMTSGDPDTQYF.

The J gene is TRBJ1-2, the V gene TRBV7-8, with 12 bases fitting TRBD1. In germline, CDR1 is SGHVS, CDR2 FQNEAQ. Trimming took 5 bases from V and 1 from J; bases not matched to a gene: 8. This CDR3 is 17 amino acids long. The CDR3 loop is CASSDPGQGAYNYGYTF. The CDR3 DNA reads as TGTGCCAGCAGCGATCCGGGACAGGGGGCTTATAACTATGGCTACACCTTC.

The rearrangement uses TRBV10-2 and TRBJ1-3; TRBD1 might be the D (5 bases). Germline loops: CDR1 WSHSY, CDR2 SAAADI. CDR3 length equals 14 residues. Trimming shortened V by 4 bases and J by 4 bases, and 11 bases separated the two germline ends. The CDR3 coding sequence is TGCGCCAGCAGTGGAGGGACGTTGGGAAACACCATATATTTT. It yields the protein CASSGGTLGNTIYF.